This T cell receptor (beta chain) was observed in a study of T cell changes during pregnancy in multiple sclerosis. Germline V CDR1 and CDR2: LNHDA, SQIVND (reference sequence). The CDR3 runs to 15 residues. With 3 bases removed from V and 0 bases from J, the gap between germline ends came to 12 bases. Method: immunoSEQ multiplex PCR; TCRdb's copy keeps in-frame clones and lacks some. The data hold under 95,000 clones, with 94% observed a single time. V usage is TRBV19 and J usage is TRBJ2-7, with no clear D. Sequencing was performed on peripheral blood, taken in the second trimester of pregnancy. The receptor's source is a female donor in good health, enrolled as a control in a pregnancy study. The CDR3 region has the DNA TGTGCCAGTAGTATTACCGGGTCGAGCTCCTACGAGCAGTACTTC. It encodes CASSITGSSSYEQYF.